The 25 T cell receptor beta chains reported below all come from one sample, sequenced in a study of CD8 T cells in ankylosing spondylitis (dated by TCRdb to the late 2010s). Receptor amplification or capture employed 5' RACE. These reads were obtained on an Illumina HiSeq 2500. TCRdb reprocessed the public reads (quality trimming at Q25 with fastp, clone calling with MiXCR) and kept in-frame beta chains. Identical CDR3 proteins give one entry, which carries the most common genes and DNA. The sample has fewer than 250,000 distinct CDR3 sequences on record, around 25% of them singletons. The ten largest make up under 7% of the sample. The sample consisted of blood, either unsorted or a sorted T cell fraction (not recorded which). Receptors originate from a male donor with ankylosing spondylitis or in good health (not recorded which).

At least ten counts were recorded for this clonotype. This rearrangement joins TRBV6-5 to TRBJ1-6; tentative D call: TRBD1 (6 bases). Germline CDR1 and CDR2: MNHEY and SVGAGI. The CDR3 contains 15 residues. With 0 bases removed from V and 7 bases from J, the gap between germline ends came to 10 bases. CDR3: CASSYSQGTNSPLHF. The CDR3 nucleotides are TGTGCCAGCAGTTACTCGCAGGGGACAAATTCACCCCTCCACTTT.

This clonotype was counted at least ten times. The chain has TRBV20-1 and TRBJ2-7, with 13 bases that match TRBD2. This CDR3 has 15 residues. V was clipped by 5 bases and J by 6 bases; unmatched bases: 10. Per germline, CDR1 DFQATT and CDR2 SNEGSKA (reference sequence). The CDR3 is CSAPDTSGRAVEQYF. The DNA for the CDR3 is TGCAGTGCTCCTGACACTAGCGGGAGGGCCGTCGAGCAGTACTTC.

This clonotype has a count of ten or more. The chain combines TRBV12-3 or TRBV12-4 with TRBJ1-1, with unresolved D. V lost 7 bases and J 1 base, leaving 10 bases between the germline ends. The CDR3 is 13 residues long. DNA for the CDR3: TGTGCCAGCACCGTCACACCGAACACTGAAGCTTTCTTT. Protein sequence: CASTVTPNTEAFF.

In this sample, this clonotype turned up many times. The CDR3 region has the DNA TGTGCCAGCAGTTCCGGGACAGGATACTACGAGCAGTACTTC. Encoded protein: CASSSGTGYYEQYF. The rearrangement links TRBV6-5 to TRBJ2-7; 8 bases align to TRBD1. The CDR3 runs to 14 residues. Losses at the gene ends were 4 bases for V and 3 bases for J; bases not matched to a gene: 5. Germline values: CDR1 MNHEY, CDR2 SVGAGI.

The chain has TRBV12-1 and TRBJ2-7; the listed D gene, TRBD2, was not tested against the DNA. TRBV12-1 is deemed a pseudogene. The CDR3 sequence is 17 residues long. The CDR3, as DNA: TGTGCCAGCAGCTCTAAGACTAGCGCGAAAAGCTCCTACGAGCAGTACTTC. It is translated as CASSSKTSAKSSYEQYF.

This clonotype has ten or more counts. The CDR3 loop reads CASSWPGDTGELFF. CDR3 DNA: TGCGCCAGCAGCTGGCCAGGGGACACCGGGGAGCTGTTTTTT. The gene calls are TRBV5-1 and TRBJ2-2; possibly TRBD1 for D (6 bases). Germline-derived CDR1 and CDR2 are SGHRS and YFSETQ. V dropped 3 bases and J dropped 3 bases, with 9 bases sitting between them. The CDR3 totals 14 residues.

A remark on this clonotype: It may be a read error: a sequence one base away is much more abundant. The rearrangement uses TRBV12-3 or TRBV12-4 and TRBJ2-6; D unclear. The length of the CDR3 is 14 residues. DNA of the CDR3: TGTGGCAGCAGAAAGAGCTCTGGGGCCAACGTCCTGACTTTC. Protein sequence: CGSRKSSGANVLTF.

This clonotype was seen at least ten times. The CDR3 spells CSGVTGLDEQFF. In DNA form, the CDR3 reads TGCAGCGGGGTGACAGGGTTGGATGAGCAGTTCTTC. J is TRBJ2-1 and V is TRBV29-1; 7 bases line up with TRBD1. The CDR3 consists of 12 residues. The ends lost 7 bases at V and 8 bases at J; junction bases unmatched: 8. The germline gives CDR1 SQVTM, CDR2 ANQGSEA.

The chain recombines TRBV5-6 with TRBJ2-1; no definite D call. V shed 5 bases and J shed 9 bases, with 9 bases lying between them. This CDR3 spans 11 amino acids. Germline V lookup: CDR1 SGHDT, CDR2 YYEEEE. CDR3 DNA sequence: TGTGCCAGCAGAAGTTCCGTTGAGCAGTTCTTC. Its translation: CASRSSVEQFF. The full variable domain, in which reference TRBV5-6 and TRBJ2-1 provide the parts outside the CDR3, is DAGVTQSPTHLIKTRGQQVTLRCSPKSGHDTVSWYQQALGQGPQFIFQYYEEEERQRGNFPDRFSGHQFPNYSSELNVNALLLGDSALYLCASRSSVEQFFGPGTRLTVL.

This clonotype was counted ten times or more. The V call is TRBV20-1, the J call TRBJ2-1, with D possibly being TRBD2 (7 bases). The germline V gene has CDR1 DFQATT and CDR2 SNEGSKA (reference sequence). Trimming left V 5 bases short and J 2 bases short, with 16 bases between. The CDR3 totals 15 residues. The CDR3 nucleotides read TGCAGTGCTGAGGGGGGGACTATTACCTACAATGAGCAGTTCTTC. It is translated as CSAEGGTITYNEQFF.

This clonotype was seen ten or more times. This chain uses TRBV10-3 with TRBJ2-3, with D possibly TRBD1 on 5 matching bases. The CDR3 is 13 amino acids. V was clipped by 9 bases and J by 6 bases, with 16 bases between them. Germline lookup yields CDR1 ENHRY and CDR2 SYGVKD. In DNA, the CDR3 is TGTGCCATTACTCAGGGAATCCGGGATACGCAGTATTTT. As protein: CAITQGIRDTQYF.

The table lists this clonotype with many counts. This chain joins TRBV2 and TRBJ2-3; D not resolved. The CDR3 consists of 15 residues. Germline V gene data show CDR1 as SNHLY and CDR2 as FYNNEI. V lost 0 bases to trimming and J lost 7 bases, with 14 bases between them. CDR3 in amino acids: CASSEALRPGYTQYF. The CDR3 DNA follows: TGTGCCAGCAGTGAAGCCCTCCGACCGGGCTATACGCAGTATTTT.

This clonotype occurred many times. The J gene is TRBJ2-2, the V gene TRBV5-1; D uncertain. Deletions cut 0 bases from V and 4 bases from J, with 10 bases between. CDR1 and CDR2 (germline): SGHRS, YFSETQ. The CDR3 spans 15 residues. CDR3 nucleotides: TGCGCCAGCAGCTTGGACCCAGGTACCACCGGGGAGCTGTTTTTT. It is translated as CASSLDPGTTGELFF.

The chain combines TRBV15 with TRBJ2-7; 8 nucleotides match TRBD1. The CDR3 length is 14 residues. CDR1 LNHNV and CDR2 YYDKDF come from the germline V gene (reference sequence). Trimming at V came to 6 bases and at J to 2 bases, leaving 6 bases not matched to a gene. The CDR3 nucleotides are TGTGCCACCAGTTGGACAGGGCTAACCTACGAGCAGTACTTC. It is translated as CATSWTGLTYEQYF.

The chain has TRBV7-2 and TRBJ2-7; TRBD1 matches 7 bases. Trimming at V came to 1 base and at J to 6 bases, leaving 3 bases not matched to a gene. The germline V gene has CDR1 SGHTA and CDR2 FQGNSA. The CDR3 has 13 amino acids. CDR3 nucleotide sequence: TGTGCCAGCAGCTTAGGAGGACAGGTCGAGCAGTACTTC. Translation: CASSLGGQVEQYF.

This clonotype was picked up many times. V usage is TRBV7-2 and J usage is TRBJ2-3; TRBD2 might be the D (7 bases). The CDR3 covers 17 residues. V was clipped by 2 bases and J by 4 bases, with 19 bases between them. Germline CDR1 reads SGHTA; CDR2 reads FQGNSA. Here the CDR3 reads CASSLRGGPWQADTQYF. The CDR3 DNA sequence: TGTGCCAGCAGCTTAAGGGGGGGACCCTGGCAGGCAGATACGCAGTATTTT.

The sample holds many counts of this clonotype. CDR3 DNA: TGTGCCAGCAGCTTGGGGACTAGCGAGTACACAGATACGCAGTATTTT. It codes for CASSLGTSEYTDTQYF. The chain links TRBV5-6 to TRBJ2-3; 9 bases are a match to TRBD2. The CDR3 extends over 16 amino acids. Looked up from germline, CDR1 is SGHDT and CDR2 is YYEEEE. V was pared by 0 bases and J by 2 bases, with 4 bases of the junction left unmatched.

This clonotype was counted ten times or more. The CDR3 loop is CASSYPTGGNEKLFF. The CDR3 DNA reads as TGTGCCAGCAGCTACCCCACAGGGGGGAATGAAAAACTGTTTTTT. This chain links TRBV7-9 with TRBJ1-4; 8 nucleotides agree with TRBD1. V trimming: 4 bases; J trimming: 5 bases; junction bases outside the gene matches: 6. The CDR3 spans 15 residues. CDR1 SEHNR and CDR2 FQNEAQ come from the germline V gene (reference sequence).

This clonotype was counted between two and nine times. J is TRBJ2-4 and V is TRBV5-5, with D tentatively TRBD1 (5 bases). Germline V gives CDR1 SGHKS, CDR2 YYEKEE (reference sequence). V was trimmed by 7 bases and J by 0 bases, leaving 14 bases between them. The CDR3 is 15 amino acids. DNA of the CDR3: TGTGCCAGCGGGGCTCCCTATGTAGCCAAAAACATTCAGTACTTC. This gives the protein CASGAPYVAKNIQYF. The full variable domain, with the rest looked up from reference TRBV5-5 and TRBJ2-4, is DAGVTQSPTHLIKTRGQQVTLRCSPISGHKSVSWYQQVLGQGPQFIFQYYEKEERGRGNFPDRFSARQFPNYSSELNVNALLLGDSALYLCASGAPYVAKNIQYFGAGTRLSVL.

The table lists this clonotype with many counts. J is TRBJ2-3 and V is TRBV9; D remains ambiguous. The CDR3 consists of 12 residues. The germline V gene has CDR1 SGDLS and CDR2 YYNGEE. Trimming took off 0 bases at V and 5 bases at J, with 4 bases between the two ends. This CDR3 is CASSVERDTQYF. The CDR3 nucleotides are TGTGCCAGCAGCGTAGAACGAGATACGCAGTATTTT.

This clonotype was seen ten or more times. The chain has TRBV5-1 and TRBJ2-7, with D possibly being TRBD1 (6 bases). Trimming removed 0 bases from V and 4 bases from J, with 11 bases in between. The CDR3 consists of 14 residues. Germline loops: CDR1 SGHRS, CDR2 YFSETQ. CDR3 in DNA: TGCGCCAGCAGCTTGGAACAGGGTCAGTACGAGCAGTACTTC. Amino acid sequence: CASSLEQGQYEQYF. The entire variable domain, with the rest obtained from reference TRBV5-1 and TRBJ2-7, is as follows: KAGVTQTPRYLIKTRGQQVTLSCSPISGHRSVSWYQQTPGQGLQFLFEYFSETQRNKGNFPGRFSGRQFSNSRSEMNVSTLELGDSALYLCASSLEQGQYEQYFGPGTRLTVT.

V and J are TRBV6-1 and TRBJ2-3; TRBD1 agrees at 11 bases. The CDR3 is 16 amino acids. The ends lost 6 bases at V and 3 bases at J; junction bases unmatched: 8. The germline V gene encodes CDR1 MNHNS and CDR2 SASEGT. The CDR3 nucleotides are TGTGCCAGCAGCCGAGGACAGGGGGCTGGTACAGATACGCAGTATTTT. This codes for CASSRGQGAGTDTQYF.

This clonotype was seen many times. The chain links TRBV12-3 or TRBV12-4 to TRBJ2-1, with 7 bases lining up with TRBD2. The CDR3 runs to 14 residues. Trimming cost V 0 bases and J 8 bases; bases outside gene matches: 4. The CDR3 sequence: CASSLAGGGHEQFF. The CDR3 DNA reads as TGTGCCAGCAGTTTAGCGGGGGGAGGGCATGAGCAGTTCTTC.

This clonotype was detected many times. Here the CDR3 reads CASTAGMADTQYF. The CDR3, as DNA: TGTGCCAGCACGGCAGGGATGGCAGATACGCAGTATTTT. The chain has TRBV27 and TRBJ2-3; a weak D match, TRBD1 (5 bases). V gave up 7 bases and J gave up 4 bases, with 12 bases separating them. The germline V gene encodes CDR1 MNHEY and CDR2 SMNVEV (reference sequence). The length of the CDR3 is 13 residues.

V usage is TRBV24-1 and J usage is TRBJ2-1; 11 bases agree with TRBD2. Per germline, CDR1 KGHDR and CDR2 SFDVKD. The CDR3 has 15 amino acids. V lost 5 bases and J lost 5; bases outside the gene matches: 4. The CDR3 loop reads CATSGVLAGDNEQFF. The CDR3 DNA reads as TGTGCCACCAGTGGGGTACTAGCGGGAGACAATGAGCAGTTCTTC.